This TCR beta chain appears in the sequencing data of a study of human T cells and chemical hapten exposure. Study information: Patch tests applied 0.01% DPC to the upper back, read at 6 days.

This sample's time point: patch test 3, about 24 weeks after DPC sensitization. Treatment described: therapeutic diphenylcyclopropenone sensitization with weekly scalp DPC. Each CDR3 protein gets one entry after TCRdb re-called the RACE reads with MiXCR. This sample carries some 96,000 distinct CDR3 sequences, less than 35% of them seen once, and the ten largest clones take under 13%. CDR1 is SGHRS and CDR2 is YFSETQ in the germline V gene. Germline trimming cut 4 bases from V and 6 bases from J; bases unmatched to any gene: 6. The CDR3 sequence is 16 residues long. This specimen was whole blood, taken in connection with sensitization to the hapten diphenylcyclopropenone (DPC). The rearrangement uses TRBV5-1 and TRBJ2-1; 14 bases match TRBD2. This TCR derives from a man aged 35 to 55 with alopecia areata. Some clones in this sample may be carry-over from other donors' samples. The DNA for the CDR3 is TGCGCCAGCAGCAGGGGACTAGCGGGAGACGGCAATGAGCAGTTCTTC. Encoded protein: CASSRGLAGDGNEQFF.